This TCR beta chain was sequenced during a study of blood T cell repertoires in COVID-19. In the study's own analysis: Researchers report that nucleated cell counts were estimated from reference gene primer amplification. Data came from immunoSEQ multiplex PCR; TCRdb stores just in-frame clones and leaves some out. D and trimming were read from the DNA, whereas the V and J calls and clone size are those reported in that table. The table lists about 57,000 clones, approximately 91% of them singletons. Trimming took 0 bases from V and 4 from J, leaving 13 bases between them. This CDR3 is 16 amino acids long. From germline, CDR1 is LGHNA and CDR2 YSLEER.

The receptor was isolated from a man in his 60s with acute or convalescent COVID-19. The sample taken for sequencing was peripheral blood. This chain uses TRBV4-3 with TRBJ2-1; D possibly corresponds to TRBD2 (6 bases). This CDR3 reads CASSQDGRGTYNEQFF. CDR3 bases: TGCGCCAGCAGCCAAGATGGGCGGGGTACTTACAATGAGCAGTTCTTC.